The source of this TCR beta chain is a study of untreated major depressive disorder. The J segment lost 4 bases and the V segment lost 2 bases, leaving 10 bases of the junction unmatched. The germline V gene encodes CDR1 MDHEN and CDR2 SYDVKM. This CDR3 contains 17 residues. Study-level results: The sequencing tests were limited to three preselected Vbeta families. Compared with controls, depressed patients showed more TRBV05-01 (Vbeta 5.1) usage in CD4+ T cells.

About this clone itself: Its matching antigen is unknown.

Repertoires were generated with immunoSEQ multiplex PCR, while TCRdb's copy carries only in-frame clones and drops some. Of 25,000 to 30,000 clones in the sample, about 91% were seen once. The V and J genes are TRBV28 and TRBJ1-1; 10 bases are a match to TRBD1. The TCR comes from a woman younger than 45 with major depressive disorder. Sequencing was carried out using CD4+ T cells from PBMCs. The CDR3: CASSLTGQGGWSTEAFF. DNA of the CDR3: TGTGCCAGCAGTTTAACAGGACAGGGGGGGTGGAGCACTGAAGCTTTCTTT. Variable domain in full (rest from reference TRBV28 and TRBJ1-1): DVKVTQSSRYLVKRTGEKVFLECVQDMDHENMFWYRQDPGLGLRLIYFSYDVKMKEKGDIPEGYSVSREKKERFSLILESASTNQTSMYLCASSLTGQGGWSTEAFFGQGTRLTVV.